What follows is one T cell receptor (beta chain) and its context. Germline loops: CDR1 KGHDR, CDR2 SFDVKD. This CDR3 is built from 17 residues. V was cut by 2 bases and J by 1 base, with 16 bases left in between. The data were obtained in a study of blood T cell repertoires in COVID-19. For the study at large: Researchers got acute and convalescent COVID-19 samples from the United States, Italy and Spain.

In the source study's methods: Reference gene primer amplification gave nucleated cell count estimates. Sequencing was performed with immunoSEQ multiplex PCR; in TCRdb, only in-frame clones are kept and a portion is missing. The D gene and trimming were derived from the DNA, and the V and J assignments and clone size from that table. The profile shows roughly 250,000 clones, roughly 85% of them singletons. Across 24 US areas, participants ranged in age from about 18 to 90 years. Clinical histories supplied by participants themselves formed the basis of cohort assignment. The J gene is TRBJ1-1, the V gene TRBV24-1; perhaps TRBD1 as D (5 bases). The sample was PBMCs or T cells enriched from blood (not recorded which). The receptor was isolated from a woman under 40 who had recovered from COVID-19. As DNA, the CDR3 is TGTGCCACCAGTGATTCGCCGAGGACGGACAAGAACACTGAAGCTTTCTTT. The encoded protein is CATSDSPRTDKNTEAFF.